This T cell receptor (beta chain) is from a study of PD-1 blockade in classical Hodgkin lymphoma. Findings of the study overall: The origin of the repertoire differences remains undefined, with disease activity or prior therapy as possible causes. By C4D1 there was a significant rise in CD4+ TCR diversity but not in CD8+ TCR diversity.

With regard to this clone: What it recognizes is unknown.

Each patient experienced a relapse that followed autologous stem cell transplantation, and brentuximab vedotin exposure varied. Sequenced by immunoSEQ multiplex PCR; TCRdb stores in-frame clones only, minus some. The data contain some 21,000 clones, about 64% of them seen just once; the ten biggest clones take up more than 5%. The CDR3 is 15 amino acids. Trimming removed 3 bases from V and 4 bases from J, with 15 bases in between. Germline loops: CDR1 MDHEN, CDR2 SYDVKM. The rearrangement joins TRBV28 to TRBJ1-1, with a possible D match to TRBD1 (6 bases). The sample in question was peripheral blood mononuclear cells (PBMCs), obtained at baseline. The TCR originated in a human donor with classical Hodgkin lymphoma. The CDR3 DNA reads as TGTGCCAGCAGTTTCTCCGACAGGCCCGGCACTGAAGCTTTCTTT. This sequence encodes CASSFSDRPGTEAFF.